These 20 T cell receptor beta chains were all obtained from the same sample, sequenced in a study of response to subunit inactivated influenza vaccine. TCRdb fed the RT-PCR reads into MiXCR, producing one record per CDR3 protein. This table holds approximately 500,000 distinct CDR3 sequences, over 10% found once. Sequenced here: PBMCs from blood, sampled roughly 45 days after vaccination. These receptors came from a man between 50 and 59 years old who received an inactivated influenza vaccine.

The rearrangement joins TRBV4-2 to TRBJ2-7; TRBD1 agrees at 10 bases. Unmatched junction bases numbered 6, after V lost 4 bases and J lost 6 bases. Germline CDR1 is LGHNA and CDR2 is YNFKEQ. This CDR3 region has 14 residues. CDR3 nucleotide sequence: TGTGCCAGCAGCCGAGGGGGACAGGGGCTCGAGCAGTACTTC. Translating it yields CASSRGGQGLEQYF.

This clonotype was counted a few times. V usage is TRBV9 and J usage is TRBJ2-6; 8 nucleotides line up with TRBD1. The CDR3 is 15 amino acids. Looked up from germline, CDR1 is SGDLS and CDR2 is YYNGEE. The V and J ends lost 3 bases and 4 bases, in that order; junction bases with no gene match: 3. The CDR3 protein is CASSGTGSGANVLTF. CDR3 nucleotide sequence: TGTGCCAGCAGCGGGACAGGGAGCGGGGCCAACGTCCTGACTTTC.

This rearrangement joins TRBV9 to TRBJ2-3, with 10 bases fitting TRBD2. Germline CDR1 and CDR2: SGDLS and YYNGEE. This CDR3 is 16 amino acids long. V was clipped by 6 bases and J by 1 base; unmatched bases: 8. The CDR3 spells CASTPILAGGTDTQYF. Written as DNA, the CDR3 is TGTGCCAGCACCCCGATTCTAGCGGGAGGCACAGATACGCAGTATTTT.

This clonotype showed up just a few times. The chain employs TRBV25-1 and TRBJ2-3; D remains unclear. CDR3 size: 15 residues. Germline lookup yields CDR1 MGHDK and CDR2 SYGVNS. Trimming cost V 0 bases and J 0 bases, with 7 bases left between them. CDR3 region: CASSEYIRSTDTQYF. DNA of the CDR3: TGTGCCAGCAGTGAATATATCCGGAGCACAGATACGCAGTATTTT.

V and J are TRBV7-2 and TRBJ2-1; 10 bases line up with TRBD2. V trimming: 5 bases; J trimming: 0 bases; junction bases outside the gene matches: 7. Germline V gene lookup returns CDR1 SGHTA and CDR2 FQGNSA. The CDR3 spans 17 residues. CDR3 region: CASSGLLAGGSYNEQFF. CDR3 in DNA: TGTGCCAGCAGCGGACTATTAGCGGGGGGCTCCTACAATGAGCAGTTCTTC. Together with reference TRBV7-2 and TRBJ2-1, the CDR3 gives the full variable domain: GAGVSQSPSNKVTEKGKDVELRCDPISGHTALYWYRQSLGQGLEFLIYFQGNSAPDKSGLPSDRFSAERTGGSVSTLTIQRTQQEDSAVYLCASSGLLAGGSYNEQFFGPGTRLTVL.

This rearrangement joins TRBV12-3 or TRBV12-4 to TRBJ2-4; D remains unclear. This CDR3 contains 12 residues. The V end was cut by 4 bases, the J end by 11 bases, with 12 bases between. Written as DNA, the CDR3 is TGTGCCAGCAGTTCCGTTGATGGGGTTCAGTACTTC. This codes for CASSSVDGVQYF.

In its sample, this clonotype was seen a few times. V usage is TRBV7-2 and J usage is TRBJ1-5; D call uncertain. Looked up from germline, CDR1 is SGHTA and CDR2 is FQGNSA. This CDR3 region has 13 residues. Trimming cost V 4 bases and J 4 bases, with 8 bases left between them. The CDR3 DNA follows: TGTGCCAGCAGCTCGAAGGTAAATCAGCCCCAGCATTTT. Translation gives CASSSKVNQPQHF. The whole variable domain, remainder taken from reference TRBV7-2 and TRBJ1-5, is GAGVSQSPSNKVTEKGKDVELRCDPISGHTALYWYRQSLGQGLEFLIYFQGNSAPDKSGLPSDRFSAERTGGSVSTLTIQRTQQEDSAVYLCASSSKVNQPQHFGDGTRLSIL.

The J gene is TRBJ2-5, the V gene TRBV5-6; 10 nucleotides line up with TRBD2. The CDR3 has 16 residues. V lost 0 bases and J lost 5; bases outside the gene matches: 7. CDR1 is SGHDT and CDR2 is YYEEEE in the germline V gene. This CDR3 is CASSLALAGARETQYF. CDR3 sequence (DNA): TGTGCCAGCAGCTTGGCCCTAGCGGGAGCGAGGGAGACCCAGTACTTC.

This clonotype was detected many times. The chain is built from TRBV12-3 or TRBV12-4 and TRBJ2-1; 10 bases match TRBD1. V lost 4 bases and J lost 5; bases outside the gene matches: 2. This CDR3 spans 14 amino acids. The CDR3 region has the DNA TGTGCCAGCAGTTGGACAGGGGGGAACAATGAGCAGTTCTTC. This sequence encodes CASSWTGGNNEQFF.

The V gene is TRBV6-2 or TRBV6-3, the J gene TRBJ2-1; 12 nucleotides match TRBD1. The CDR3 is 14 amino acids. The ends lost 6 bases at V and 5 bases at J; junction bases unmatched: 2. Germline V gene sequence: CDR1 MNHEY, CDR2 SVGEGT. Here the CDR3 reads CASRGDRGHNEQFF. CDR3 DNA sequence: TGTGCCAGCAGGGGGGACAGGGGGCACAATGAGCAGTTCTTC.

Here the CDR3 DNA reads TGTGCCAGCAGACGGGGAACCAATGAGCAGTTCTTC. Residues: CASRRGTNEQFF. The gene calls are TRBV11-2 and TRBJ2-1, with D tentatively TRBD2 (5 bases). V was trimmed by 6 bases and J by 6 bases, leaving 9 bases between them. Germline V gene lookup returns CDR1 SGHAT and CDR2 FQNNGV. The length of the CDR3 is 12 residues.

This clonotype was counted between two and nine times. The chain recombines TRBV3-1 with TRBJ2-2; 7 nucleotides match TRBD2. The CDR3 totals 19 residues. The germline gives CDR1 LGHDT, CDR2 YNNKEL (reference sequence). The V gene end was trimmed by 0 bases and the J gene end by 3 bases; junction bases not matched to a gene: 13. The CDR3 DNA sequence: TGTGCCAGCAGCCAAGAGGCCCTAGGGGAGGGACGCTACACCGGGGAGCTGTTTTTT. It codes for CASSQEALGEGRYTGELFF.

This clonotype was seen only a few times. The J gene is TRBJ2-1, the V gene TRBV27; 12 bases align to TRBD2. After removal of 10 bases from V and 1 base from J, the junction contained 8 bases not matched to a gene. Germline V CDR1 and CDR2: MNHEY, SMNVEV (reference sequence). The CDR3 spans 16 residues. The chain's CDR3 is CATRRLAGESYNEQFF. The CDR3, as DNA: TGTGCCACCCGTCGACTAGCGGGAGAGTCCTACAATGAGCAGTTCTTC.

This clonotype was detected many times. The chain recombines TRBV5-1 with TRBJ2-5; possibly TRBD2 for D (6 bases). V was cut by 4 bases and J by 5 bases, with 15 bases left in between. CDR3 size: 14 residues. The germline gives CDR1 SGHRS, CDR2 YFSETQ. The CDR3 sequence: CASSLRLGSETQYF. CDR3 DNA: TGCGCCAGCAGCCTTCGACTAGGATCCGAGACCCAGTACTTC.

This chain links TRBV4-3 with TRBJ1-5; no definite D call. The V end was cut by 1 base, the J end by 6 bases, with 7 bases between. This CDR3 comprises 13 residues. The V gene's germline CDR1 is LGHNA and CDR2 YSLEER. The CDR3 protein is CASSQVKGQPQHF. The CDR3 DNA reads as TGCGCCAGCAGCCAAGTTAAGGGTCAGCCCCAGCATTTT.

The V gene is TRBV20-1, the J gene TRBJ2-5; weak D call: TRBD1 (6 bases). CDR3 size: 14 residues. Deletions cut 4 bases from V and 1 base from J, with 13 bases between. Germline V gene data show CDR1 as DFQATT and CDR2 as SNEGSKA (reference sequence). In DNA, the CDR3 is TGCAGTGCTACAACTCAGACAGGCCAAGAGACCCAGTACTTC. It codes for CSATTQTGQETQYF.

In its sample, this clonotype was seen a few times. The chain couples TRBV10-3 to TRBJ2-2; TRBD2 matches 7 bases. The CDR3 covers 13 residues. After removal of 2 bases from V and 7 bases from J, the junction contained 1 base not matched to a gene. CDR1 and CDR2 (germline): ENHRY, SYGVKD. CDR3 nucleotides: TGTGCCATCAGTGAGAGCGGGGTCGGGGAGCTGTTTTTT. This encodes CAISESGVGELFF.

The V and J genes are TRBV27 and TRBJ2-1, with 7 nucleotides matching TRBD1. V lost 5 bases and J lost 6; bases outside the gene matches: 10. Germline V CDR1 and CDR2: MNHEY, SMNVEV (reference sequence). This CDR3 has 15 amino acids. This CDR3 reads CASSNRGLGVNEQFF. The CDR3 coding sequence is TGTGCCAGCAGTAACAGGGGCCTGGGAGTCAATGAGCAGTTCTTC.

This clonotype was seen a few times. The chain carries TRBV28 and TRBJ1-1; D is perhaps TRBD1 (5 bases). Trimming removed 8 bases at V and 0 bases at J, with 22 bases between. The CDR3 consists of 17 residues. Germline lookup yields CDR1 MDHEN and CDR2 SYDVKM. The CDR3 nucleotides are TGTGCCAGCGTATTAGATGGGGGGATTTTTATGAACACTGAAGCTTTCTTT. Residues: CASVLDGGIFMNTEAFF.

This clonotype was seen a handful of times. The chain links TRBV9 to TRBJ2-3; 9 bases match TRBD2. V shed 0 bases, J shed 2 bases, and the junction held 4 bases outside the gene matches. Germline loops: CDR1 SGDLS, CDR2 YYNGEE. There are 16 residues in the CDR3. CDR3 sequence: CASSVAGTSPTDTQYF. The DNA for the CDR3 is TGTGCCAGCAGCGTAGCCGGGACTAGCCCCACAGATACGCAGTATTTT.